The sequence of this T cell receptor (beta chain) was determined in a study of blood T cell repertoires in COVID-19 (dated by TCRdb to between 2020 and 2021). Looking at the study overall: Samples from collaborators originated in the United States, Italy and Spain and spanned both the acute and convalescent phases of COVID-19. The material from the prospective study consisted of cDNA or gDNA derived from T cells, B-cell-depleted T cells, or PBMCs. Samples came from the ongoing ImmuneRACE study (first 160 participants) plus 1,254 subjects from 6 global collaborators. A de-identified subject ID, COVID-19 status, age in years and sex were almost always included in the sample metadata. A freely available public database, intended as a resource for researchers studying the immune response to SARS-CoV-2, is where the repertoires were released. The dataset comprised deeply sampled blood TCRbeta repertoires from subjects exposed to, actively infected with, or recovered from COVID-19. Where available, HLA class I and class II types were obtained from metadata supplied by the sample provider rather than from assay-based typing. The paper as a whole reports these results and caveats: Clinical and demographic metadata were provided uncurated, with the amount varying by source and participant.

The CDR3 starts with the cysteine, ends with the phenylalanine, and has 18 residues. The retained sequence is limited to the CDR3, 54 bases, with the frame set at the first base. Based on the germline V gene, the CDR1 and CDR2 sequences are LGHNA and YSLEER. V is pared back by 0 bases and J by 2 bases, with 20 bases lying between the germline termini. Only a few counts were recorded for this clone. Its antigen remains unidentified. Base qualities were left out, and no much larger clone turns up one base away. The collaborating institutions used their own protocols to collect whole blood in K2EDTA tubes. For TCRbeta analysis, collaborators shipped samples in one of three forms: frozen whole blood, isolated PBMCs, or DNA extracted from either of those sample types. TCRbeta CDR3 regions were amplified from genomic DNA by means of the immunoSEQ Assay, a bias-controlled multiplex PCR. The authors processed their data as follows. Nucleated cell counts per sample were estimated from amplification of reference gene primers within the assay. To quantify the absolute abundance of each unique TCRbeta CDR3 rearrangement, sequence reads were collapsed and filtered. Productive Simpson clonality was computed per sample as the square root of Simpson's diversity index over productive rearrangements. TCRdb stores this immuneACCESS table with in-frame sequences only. Part of the clones is absent; in the studies checked, under half of the shortfall reflects unresolved V genes, and no reason is known for the rest. Clone size and V and J calls were adopted from that table, with D and trimming inferred from the DNA. Present in this sample are over 85,000 clones, just under 85% of which were seen just once. Around 3.7% of the sample goes to the ten largest clones.

The sequence was obtained from a man aged 50-59 years with acute or convalescent COVID-19. The V and J genes are TRBV4-3 and TRBJ2-7; the D gene is perhaps TRBD2, on 8 matching bases. The sample comprised peripheral blood. The CDR3 protein sequence reads: CASSQEPGGSGRAYEQYF. DNA sequence: TGCGCCAGCAGCCAAGAGCCAGGGGGGAGCGGGAGAGCCTACGAGCAGTACTTC.